This T cell receptor (beta chain) emerged from a study of blood T cell repertoires in COVID-19. About the study: Specimens from acute and convalescent COVID-19 originated in the United States, Italy and Spain.

This CDR3 spans 14 amino acids. Germline V CDR1 and CDR2: ENHRY, SYGVKD. V was clipped by 6 bases and J by 4 bases, with 15 bases between them. Methods used by the authors: Amplification from reference gene primers served as the basis for estimated nucleated cell counts. Sequenced by immunoSEQ multiplex PCR; TCRdb stores in-frame clones only, minus some. The V and J calls and clone size come from that table; D and trimming were worked out from the DNA. The sample consists of some 120,000 clones, approximately 80% of them appearing once. Sequencing was carried out using peripheral blood. This chain connects TRBV10-3 to TRBJ1-1; D is possibly TRBD1 (6 bases). The TCR originated in a human donor in a cohort sampled during active COVID-19. CDR3 DNA: TGTGCCATCAGCCTTACAGGGTTGGCCACTGAAGCTTTCTTT. Translated: CAISLTGLATEAFF.